The T cell receptor beta chain described here comes from a study of blood T cell repertoires in COVID-19. Overall study: The United States, Italy and Spain were the sources of the acute and convalescent COVID-19 samples. T cells, B-cell-depleted T cells, or PBMCs provided the cDNA or gDNA that served as material.

Per the original methods: It was from reference gene primer amplification that nucleated cell counts were estimated. TCRdb's copy holds only in-frame clones and misses some; the assay was immunoSEQ multiplex PCR. That table furnishes V, J and clone size, whereas the DNA furnished D and trimming. The table includes roughly 81,000 clones, around four fifths detected once. V was trimmed by 0 bases and J by 1 base, leaving 12 bases between them. CDR3 length equals 15 residues. Germline values: CDR1 GTSNPN, CDR2 SVGIG (reference sequence). The sequence derives from a woman in her 70s with acute or convalescent COVID-19. The sequenced sample was peripheral blood. This chain joins TRBV30 and TRBJ1-1, with a tentative D call TRBD1 (6 bases). The CDR3 nucleotides are TGTGCCTGGAGTGTAGGTCCAGGGGAGAACACTGAAGCTTTCTTT. Translation gives CAWSVGPGENTEAFF.